One sample yielded the 16 T cell receptor beta chains listed below, sequenced in a study of cytomegalovirus exposure and HLA in healthy donors. The PCR contained 60 Vbeta and 13 Jbeta primers. TCRdb's copy holds only in-frame clones and misses some; the assay was immunoSEQ multiplex PCR. The top ten hold approximately 5.6% of the sample, which has under 130,000 clones, around 72% seen once. Sequencing was done on a sample of PBMCs. The source of these receptors is a male donor in good health and CMV-seronegative.

This chain joins TRBV6-1 and TRBJ2-4; 8 nucleotides agree with TRBD2. The germline V gene encodes CDR1 MNHNS and CDR2 SASEGT. The V and J ends lost 2 bases and 8 bases, in that order; junction bases with no gene match: 8. The CDR3 extends over 15 amino acids. The CDR3 DNA follows: TGTGCCAGCAGTGAACCCGGGAGGGCCTGGGACATTCAGTACTTC. This sequence encodes CASSEPGRAWDIQYF.

The chain carries TRBV5-5 and TRBJ2-5, with 8 bases aligning to TRBD2. CDR3 length: 15 amino acids. Germline CDR1 reads SGHKS; CDR2 reads YYEKEE (reference sequence). V dropped 0 bases and J dropped 3; count of bases not matched to a gene: 4. CDR3: CASSLVPGLEETQYF. CDR3 DNA sequence: TGTGCCAGCAGCTTGGTTCCGGGACTAGAAGAGACCCAGTACTTC.

V is TRBV7-2 and J is TRBJ2-3; 7 nucleotides match TRBD2. J lost 6 bases, V lost 0 bases, and 6 bases had no gene match. This CDR3 is built from 15 residues. From germline, CDR1 is SGHTA and CDR2 FQGNSA. CDR3 loop: CASSLARTGRDTQYF. The CDR3 coding sequence is TGTGCCAGCAGCTTAGCCCGAACCGGGAGGGATACGCAGTATTTT.

The chain employs TRBV7-6 and TRBJ2-3; 7 nucleotides match TRBD1. This CDR3 is 15 amino acids long. Unmatched junction bases numbered 6, after V lost 1 base and J lost 5 bases. Per germline, CDR1 SGHVS and CDR2 FNYEAQ. In DNA, the CDR3 is TGTGCCAGCAGCTTAGGATCTACAGGGGTAGATACGCAGTATTTT. Amino acids: CASSLGSTGVDTQYF. The complete variable domain, with remaining parts taken from reference TRBV7-6 and TRBJ2-3, reads GAGVSQSPRYKVTKRGQDVALRCDPISGHVSLYWYRQALGQGPEFLTYFNYEAQQDKSGLPNDRFSAERPEGSISTLTIQRTEQRDSAMYRCASSLGSTGVDTQYFGPGTRLTVL.

The chain has TRBV2 and TRBJ1-1, with a possible D match to TRBD1 (5 bases). Trimming removed 6 bases at V and 5 bases at J, with 10 bases between. Per the germline V gene, CDR1 is SNHLY and CDR2 is FYNNEI. This CDR3 comprises 12 residues. The CDR3 loop reads CASSVGVTEAFF. In DNA form, the CDR3 reads TGTGCCAGCAGCGTAGGGGTAACTGAAGCTTTCTTT.

The rearrangement uses TRBV7-2 and TRBJ1-2, with 12 bases aligning to TRBD1. V lost 5 bases and J lost 4; bases outside the gene matches: 11. The germline V gene has CDR1 SGHTA and CDR2 FQGNSA. This CDR3 region has 17 residues. In nucleotides, the CDR3 is TGTGCCAGCAGCCCCCCCGGGACAGGGGGCCTCGCCTATGGCTACACCTTC. This translates into CASSPPGTGGLAYGYTF.

The rearrangement joins TRBV5-6 to TRBJ1-1, with D possibly being TRBD1 (5 bases). The CDR3 covers 16 residues. In germline, CDR1 is SGHDT, CDR2 YYEEEE. The V end lost 4 bases, the J end lost 0 bases, and 16 bases lay between the germline ends. The CDR3 DNA reads as TGTGCCAGCAGCCCCCAGCGGGGCAGAATGAACACTGAAGCTTTCTTT. The encoded protein is CASSPQRGRMNTEAFF.

The V gene is TRBV9, the J gene TRBJ2-3, with a possible D match to TRBD2 (6 bases). V lost 2 bases and J 2 bases, leaving 12 bases between the germline ends. CDR1 is SGDLS and CDR2 is YYNGEE in the germline V gene. The CDR3 has 15 residues. In DNA, the CDR3 is TGTGCCAGCAGCGTCACGGGAGTTAACACAGATACGCAGTATTTT. This gives the protein CASSVTGVNTDTQYF.

The chain has TRBV5-6 and TRBJ1-1, with 7 bases matching TRBD1. Germline CDR1 is SGHDT and CDR2 is YYEEEE. The CDR3 is made up of 14 amino acids. V dropped 1 base and J dropped 7; count of bases not matched to a gene: 7. The CDR3 region is CASSLIPTGSEAFF. CDR3 DNA sequence: TGTGCCAGCAGCTTGATTCCGACAGGGAGTGAAGCTTTCTTT.

CDR3 nucleotide sequence: TGTGCCAGCAGCTTGGGCCCGGGACAGGGGAACACTGAAGCTTTCTTT. Amino acids: CASSLGPGQGNTEAFF. The chain employs TRBV5-5 and TRBJ1-1; 9 positions match TRBD1. CDR3 length: 16 residues. Losses at the gene ends were 0 bases for V and 1 base for J; bases not matched to a gene: 4. Germline V gives CDR1 SGHKS, CDR2 YYEKEE (reference sequence).

This sequence joins TRBV5-1 and TRBJ2-1; 11 bases are shared with TRBD1. CDR1 and CDR2 from the germline V gene are SGHRS and YFSETQ. This CDR3 has 14 residues. The junction had 5 bases not matched to a gene; V was cut back by 3 bases and J by 9 bases. The CDR3 DNA follows: TGCGCCAGCAGCTCCGGGACAGGGGGTTCTGAGCAGTTCTTC. It codes for CASSSGTGGSEQFF.

The chain is built from TRBV11-2 and TRBJ1-1; TRBD1 is a possible D gene (6 bases). Trimming took 11 bases from V and 2 from J, leaving 15 bases between them. This CDR3 has 13 amino acids. Germline V gene data show CDR1 as SGHAT and CDR2 as FQNNGV. CDR3 protein: CASKIGGNTEAFF. The CDR3 DNA sequence: TGTGCCTCGAAAATAGGGGGAAACACTGAAGCTTTCTTT.

This chain uses TRBV11-2 with TRBJ2-7; 9 bases agree with TRBD1. V shed 6 bases, J shed 3 bases, and the junction held 6 bases outside the gene matches. The CDR3 loop spans 14 amino acids. CDR1 is SGHAT and CDR2 is FQNNGV in the germline V gene. The CDR3 loop is CASRGQGRYYEQYF. The CDR3 region has the DNA TGTGCCAGCAGGGGACAGGGCCGGTACTACGAGCAGTACTTC. Based on the CDR3 plus reference TRBV11-2 and TRBJ2-7, the full variable domain is EAGVAQSPRYKIIEKRQSVAFWCNPISGHATLYWYQQILGQGPKLLIQFQNNGVVDDSQLPKDRFSAERLKGVDSTLKIQPAKLEDSAVYLCASRGQGRYYEQYFGPGTRLTVT.

The chain recombines TRBV4-2 with TRBJ2-1; 8 bases are a match to TRBD1. V lost 3 bases to trimming and J lost 0 bases; unmatched junction nucleotides: 4. Germline V lookup: CDR1 LGHNA, CDR2 YNFKEQ. This CDR3 has 16 amino acids. The CDR3 loop is CASSHRGPSSYNEQFF. CDR3 in DNA: TGTGCCAGCAGCCACAGGGGGCCGAGCTCCTACAATGAGCAGTTCTTC.

The rearrangement links TRBV5-1 to TRBJ2-7; unclear D gene. The length of the CDR3 is 12 residues. The V end lost 0 bases, the J end lost 3 bases, and 4 bases lay between the germline ends. From germline, CDR1 is SGHRS and CDR2 YFSETQ. The CDR3 here is CASSLDNYEQYF. DNA of the CDR3: TGCGCCAGCAGCTTGGACAACTACGAGCAGTACTTC. Together with reference TRBV5-1 and TRBJ2-7, the CDR3 gives the full variable domain: KAGVTQTPRYLIKTRGQQVTLSCSPISGHRSVSWYQQTPGQGLQFLFEYFSETQRNKGNFPGRFSGRQFSNSRSEMNVSTLELGDSALYLCASSLDNYEQYFGPGTRLTVT.

The V gene is TRBV28, the J gene TRBJ1-1, with D uncertain. Trimming cost V 3 bases and J 4 bases, with 15 bases left between them. Germline V gene lookup returns CDR1 MDHEN and CDR2 SYDVKM. This CDR3 has 15 residues. CDR3 amino acids: CASSFPGPAGTEAFF. CDR3 coding DNA: TGTGCCAGCAGTTTTCCCGGGCCGGCGGGCACTGAAGCTTTCTTT.